This entry describes one T cell receptor (beta chain). Antigen: not known. TCRdb re-derived calls from the RT-PCR reads in MiXCR, one entry per CDR3 protein. The sample lists roughly 790,000 distinct CDR3 sequences, 20% to 25% seen once, with 10% to 13% in the top ten. Germline CDR1 and CDR2: SEHNR and FQNEAQ (reference sequence). The CDR3 consists of 14 residues. With 2 bases removed from V and 1 base from J, the gap between germline ends came to 8 bases. These data belong to a study of response to subunit inactivated influenza vaccine. Notes on the study in general: Authors suggested seasonal influenza vaccinations each recruit few new T cells.

The sequence came from a man aged 45-65 years who received an inactivated influenza vaccine. The J gene is TRBJ1-1, the V gene TRBV7-9; D unclear. Sequencing was performed on PBMCs from blood, taken more than 4 days after vaccination. In DNA, the CDR3 is TGTGCCAGCAGCTTAACGGATGAGAACACTGAAGCTTTCTTT. It translates to CASSLTDENTEAFF.